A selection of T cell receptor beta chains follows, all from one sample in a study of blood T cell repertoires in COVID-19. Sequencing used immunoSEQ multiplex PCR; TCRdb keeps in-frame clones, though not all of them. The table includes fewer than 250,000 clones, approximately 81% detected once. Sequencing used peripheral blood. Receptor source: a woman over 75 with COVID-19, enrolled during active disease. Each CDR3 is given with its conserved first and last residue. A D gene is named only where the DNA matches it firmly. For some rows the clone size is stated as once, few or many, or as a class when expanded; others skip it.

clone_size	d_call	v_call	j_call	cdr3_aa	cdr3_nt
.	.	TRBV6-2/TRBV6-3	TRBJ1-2	CASSLLQGPNYGYTF	TGTGCCAGCAGTTTATTACAGGGACCTAACTATGGCTACACCTTC
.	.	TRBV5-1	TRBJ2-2	CASSLEGGGRNTGELFF	TGCGCCAGCAGCTTGGAGGGCGGGGGCCGGAACACCGGGGAGCTGTTTTTT
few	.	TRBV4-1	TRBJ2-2	CASSQALNPQGNTGELFF	TGCGCCAGCAGCCAGGCGTTAAATCCTCAGGGGAACACCGGGGAGCTGTTTTTT
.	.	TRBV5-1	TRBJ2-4	CASSLMGEGVNIQYF	TGCGCCAGCAGCTTGATGGGAGAGGGGGTTAACATTCAGTACTTC
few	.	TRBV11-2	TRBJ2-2	CASSRGGFGELFF	TGTGCCAGCAGCCGCGGTGGCTTCGGGGAGCTGTTTTTT
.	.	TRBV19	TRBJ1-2	CASSLGGNGNYGYTF	TGTGCCAGTAGTCTGGGGGGGAACGGAAACTATGGCTACACCTTC
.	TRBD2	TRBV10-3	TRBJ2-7	CAARTSGGDEQYF	TGTGCCGCCCGGACTAGCGGGGGGGACGAGCAGTACTTC
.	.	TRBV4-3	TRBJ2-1	CASSQVQGGNEQFF	TGCGCCAGCAGCCAAGTCCAGGGGGGCAATGAGCAGTTCTTC
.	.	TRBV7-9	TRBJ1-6	CASSQGYYNSPLHF	TGTGCCAGCAGCCAGGGTTACTATAATTCACCCCTCCACTTT
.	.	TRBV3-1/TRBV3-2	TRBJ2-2	CASSQDRAGPGELFF	TGTGCCAGCAGCCAAGATCGAGCAGGGCCCGGGGAGCTGTTTTTT
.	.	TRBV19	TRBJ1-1	CASSYRESNTEAFF	TGTGCCAGTAGTTACAGGGAATCTAACACTGAAGCTTTCTTT
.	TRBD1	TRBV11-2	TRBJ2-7	CASSSNRQGVVTEQYF	TGTGCCAGCAGCTCGAATCGACAGGGGGTAGTAACTGAGCAGTACTTC
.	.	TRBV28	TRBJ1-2	CASSPRLTANYGYTF	TGTGCCAGCAGCCCCAGACTGACAGCGAACTATGGCTACACCTTC
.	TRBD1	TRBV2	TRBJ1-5	CASSSGQGNQPQHF	TGTGCCAGCAGTTCAGGACAGGGCAATCAGCCCCAGCATTTT
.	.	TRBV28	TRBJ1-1	CASSLSLRAAEAFF	TGTGCCAGCAGTTTATCATTGCGAGCCGCTGAAGCTTTCTTT
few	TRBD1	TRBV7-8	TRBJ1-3	CASSLARTGPRSGNTIYF	TGTGCCAGCAGCTTAGCGAGGACAGGCCCCCGCTCTGGAAACACCATATATTTT